This T cell receptor (beta chain) was observed in a study of blood T cell repertoires in COVID-19. The overall study: The study drew acute and convalescent COVID-19 samples from the United States, Italy and Spain. PBMCs, B-cell-depleted T cells, or T cells provided the cDNA or gDNA that made up the material.

Authors' analysis steps: Estimation of nucleated cell counts was performed using reference gene primer amplification. Profiled with immunoSEQ multiplex PCR; TCRdb holds only in-frame clones, not every one. V and J calls plus clone size are reproduced from that table; the DNA served to infer D and trimming. The table lists 250,000 to 350,000 clones, about nine tenths of them singletons. The CDR3 totals 12 residues. Germline values: CDR1 LNHDA, CDR2 SQIVND (reference sequence). V shed 4 bases and J shed 7 bases, with 8 bases lying between them. The receptor comes from a woman aged 25 to 45 with active or convalescent COVID-19. This chain links TRBV19 with TRBJ2-1; D not certain. Sequencing was carried out using peripheral blood. The CDR3 loop reads CASSTRLNEQFF. The CDR3 DNA is TGTGCCAGTAGTACCAGATTGAATGAGCAGTTCTTC.